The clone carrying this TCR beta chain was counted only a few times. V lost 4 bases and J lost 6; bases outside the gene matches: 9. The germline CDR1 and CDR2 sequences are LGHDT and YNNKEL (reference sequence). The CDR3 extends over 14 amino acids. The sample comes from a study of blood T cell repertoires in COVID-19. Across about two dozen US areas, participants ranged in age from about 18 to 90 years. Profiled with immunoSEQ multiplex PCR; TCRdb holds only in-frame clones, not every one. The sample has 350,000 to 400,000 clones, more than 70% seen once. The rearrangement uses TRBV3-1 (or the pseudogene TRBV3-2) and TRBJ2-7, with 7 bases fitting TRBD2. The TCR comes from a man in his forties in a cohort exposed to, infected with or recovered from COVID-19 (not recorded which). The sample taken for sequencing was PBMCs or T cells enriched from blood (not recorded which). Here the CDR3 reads CASSPKVAGAEQYF. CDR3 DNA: TGTGCCAGCAGCCCGAAGGTGGCGGGAGCCGAGCAGTACTTC.